A single sample is the source of the 20 T cell receptor beta chains below, sequenced in a study of blood T cell repertoires in COVID-19 (dated by TCRdb to 2018 to 2020). The library was generated by the immunoSEQ multiplex PCR assay. What TCRdb holds here is the immuneACCESS table cut down to in-frame rearrangements. Part of the clones is not present; checked against another copy, under half of the missing clones reflect an unresolved V gene, and the others are unexplained. This sample is represented by about 330,000 clones; more than 85% of them were singletons. Of the sample, approximately 0.93% is held by the ten largest clones. Material for sequencing was PBMCs or T cells enriched from blood (not recorded which). The source of these receptors is a woman aged 25 to 45 who had recovered from COVID-19.

In the case of this clone: This specimen includes other DNA sequences encoding the same CDR3. In nucleotides, the CDR3 is TGTGCCAGCAGCTTAGGCAGTTACAATGAGCAGTTCTTC. Translated: CASSLGSYNEQFF. The rearrangement uses TRBV7-9 and TRBJ2-1; D not resolved. This CDR3 contains 13 residues. Deletions cut 1 base from V and 4 bases from J, with 5 bases between. Germline V gene data show CDR1 as SEHNR and CDR2 as FQNEAQ (reference sequence).

The CDR3 reads CASSPENTGSGELFF. DNA for the CDR3: TGCGCCAGCAGCCCGGAAAATACAGGGTCCGGGGAGCTGTTTTTT. This chain uses TRBV5-1 with TRBJ2-2, with D perhaps TRBD1 (6 bases). Trimming left V 4 bases short and J 6 bases short, with 16 bases between. Germline CDR1 is SGHRS and CDR2 is YFSETQ. The CDR3 has 15 residues.

This clone has only one observation. This chain uses TRBV28 with TRBJ2-7; 12 bases fit TRBD1. The CDR3 has 15 amino acids. The J segment lost 5 bases and the V segment lost 8 bases, leaving 10 bases of the junction unmatched. Per the germline V gene, CDR1 is MDHEN and CDR2 is SYDVKM. Here the CDR3 reads CASLGEGTGGHEQYF. As DNA, the CDR3 is TGTGCCAGCCTTGGGGAAGGGACAGGGGGCCACGAGCAGTACTTC.

CDR3: CASSEAFGVLHF. The CDR3 DNA sequence: TGTGCCAGCAGTGAGGCTTTCGGAGTCCTCCACTTT. J is TRBJ1-6 and V is TRBV28; D is uncertain. V gave up 5 bases and J gave up 15 bases, with 14 bases separating them. Germline values: CDR1 MDHEN, CDR2 SYDVKM. CDR3 length: 12 residues.

The gene calls are TRBV10-3 and TRBJ1-1, with D possibly being TRBD1 (5 bases). V gave up 7 bases and J gave up 6 bases, with 12 bases separating them. Germline V gene lookup returns CDR1 ENHRY and CDR2 SYGVKD. The CDR3 is made up of 12 amino acids. The CDR3 is CAIKGQGAEAFF. Here the CDR3 DNA reads TGTGCCATCAAGGGGCAGGGCGCTGAAGCTTTCTTT.

The chain recombines TRBV14 with TRBJ2-1, with 8 positions matching TRBD2. With 6 bases clipped from V and 5 bases from J, the junction kept 9 bases outside the gene matches. The CDR3 is 15 residues long. Germline assignment: CDR1 SGHDN and CDR2 FVKESK. The CDR3 region has the DNA TGTGCCAGCAGGATAAGCGGGGGCAACAACAATGAGCAGTTCTTC. It is translated as CASRISGGNNNEQFF. Looking up the rest from reference TRBV14 and TRBJ2-1 gives the full variable domain: EAGVTQFPSHSVIEKGQTVTLRCDPISGHDNLYWYRRVMGKEIKFLLHFVKESKQDESGMPNNRFLAERTGGTYSTLKVQPAELEDSGVYFCASRISGGNNNEQFFGPGTRLTVL.

The gene calls are TRBV7-9 and TRBJ1-1; no firm D call. V was pared by 4 bases and J by 8 bases, with 17 bases between. The CDR3 consists of 14 residues. Germline V gene sequence: CDR1 SEHNR, CDR2 FQNEAQ (reference sequence). The CDR3 DNA reads as TGTGCCAGCAGCTCTGGCGGCTTAAAAGCGGAAGCTTTCTTT. Translation gives CASSSGGLKAEAFF.

This chain connects TRBV6-1 to TRBJ1-6; weak D call: TRBD1 (5 bases). V dropped 1 base and J dropped 11 bases, with 15 bases sitting between them. CDR1 and CDR2 (germline): MNHNS, SASEGT. The CDR3 runs to 15 residues. The CDR3 coding sequence is TGTGCCAGCAGTGAAGTATGGGGGGTAGGAGCACCCCTCCACTTT. It translates to CASSEVWGVGAPLHF.

The rearrangement joins TRBV29-1 to TRBJ1-2; 9 nucleotides align to TRBD1. The trim removed 3 bases at V and 2 bases at J, leaving 4 bases unmatched. This CDR3 spans 14 amino acids. Germline lookup yields CDR1 SQVTM and CDR2 ANQGSEA. Here the CDR3 reads CSVDLTGGNYGYTF. The CDR3 nucleotides read TGCAGCGTTGATCTCACAGGGGGCAACTATGGCTACACCTTC.

V gene TRBV28 combines with J gene TRBJ1-3; perhaps TRBD1 as D (5 bases). V dropped 6 bases and J dropped 0 bases, with 12 bases sitting between them. CDR3 length: 15 amino acids. The germline V gene encodes CDR1 MDHEN and CDR2 SYDVKM. In nucleotides, the CDR3 is TGTGCCAGCAGAATCGGGGGACTCTCTGGAAACACCATATATTTT. Its protein is CASRIGGLSGNTIYF.

The chain couples TRBV29-1 to TRBJ2-7, with D perhaps matching TRBD2 (5 bases). Germline V lookup: CDR1 SQVTM, CDR2 ANQGSEA. There are 11 residues in the CDR3. The V gene lost 1 base and the J gene lost 4 bases, with 5 bases spanning the gap. In DNA, the CDR3 is TGCAGCGTTGAAGGGAGGTACGAGCAGTACTTC. Encoded protein: CSVEGRYEQYF.

V usage is TRBV15 and J usage is TRBJ1-4; D remains unclear. Trimming cost V 1 base and J 8 bases, with 14 bases left between them. Germline CDR1 reads LNHNV; CDR2 reads YYDKDF (reference sequence). This CDR3 spans 15 amino acids. CDR3 residues: CATSRAGMTQEKLFF. Here the CDR3 DNA reads TGTGCCACCAGCAGAGCCGGGATGACTCAAGAAAAACTGTTTTTT.

CDR3 residues: CASRADSYGYTF. The CDR3 nucleotides are TGTGCCAGCAGGGCTGACAGCTATGGCTACACCTTC. The J gene is TRBJ1-2, the V gene TRBV9, with a weak D call TRBD1 (5 bases). This CDR3 is 12 amino acids long. The germline gives CDR1 SGDLS, CDR2 YYNGEE. V was pared by 5 bases and J by 4 bases, with 9 bases between.

V gene TRBV7-9 combines with J gene TRBJ2-5, with 9 bases lining up with TRBD1. Germline CDR1 reads SEHNR; CDR2 reads FQNEAQ (reference sequence). The junction had 7 bases not matched to a gene; V was cut back by 5 bases and J by 3 bases. CDR3 length: 15 residues. The CDR3 here is CASSRYGTGKETQYF. The CDR3 DNA reads as TGTGCCAGCAGCCGTTATGGGACAGGGAAAGAGACCCAGTACTTC.

This chain connects TRBV10-2 to TRBJ1-3; D remains ambiguous. Per germline, CDR1 WSHSY and CDR2 SAAADI. V was clipped by 7 bases and J by 1 base, with 14 bases between them. The CDR3 covers 15 residues. The CDR3 DNA reads TGCGCCAGCAAAGTTCAACGGGGATCTGGAAACACCATATATTTT. Its protein product is CASKVQRGSGNTIYF.

The chain recombines TRBV2 with TRBJ1-2, with 7 bases aligning to TRBD1. This CDR3 region has 15 residues. V lost 3 bases, J lost 6 bases, and 10 bases stayed unmatched. Per the germline V gene, CDR1 is SNHLY and CDR2 is FYNNEI. The CDR3 DNA is TGTGCCAGCAGTGATCAGGTCCGACAGGGTCATGGCTACACCTTC. This codes for CASSDQVRQGHGYTF.

CDR3 residues: CASSDSLSYEQYF. CDR3 DNA: TGTGCCAGCAGTGACTCGTTATCTTACGAGCAGTACTTC. The chain is built from TRBV2 and TRBJ2-7; the D is unclear. The CDR3 has 13 amino acids. Trimming took 3 bases from V and 4 from J, leaving 10 bases between them. Germline V gene data show CDR1 as SNHLY and CDR2 as FYNNEI.

The J gene is TRBJ1-2, the V gene TRBV4-1; a possible D gene is TRBD1 (5 bases). The V and J ends lost 2 bases and 0 bases respectively, with 19 bases between them. The CDR3 covers 18 residues. In germline, CDR1 is MGHRA, CDR2 YSYEKL. The CDR3 DNA follows: TGCGCCAGCAGCCAACAGGGTACTGGTAGACGCCCTAACTATGGCTACACCTTC. It is translated as CASSQQGTGRRPNYGYTF.

V is TRBV19 and J is TRBJ1-2, with D possibly TRBD1 on 6 matching bases. Trimming removed 5 bases at V and 2 bases at J, with 15 bases between. The germline V gene encodes CDR1 LNHDA and CDR2 SQIVND (reference sequence). The CDR3 length is 15 residues. CDR3 nucleotide sequence: TGTGCCAGTAGTCGGCGGGGGGGCGCGAACTATGGCTACACCTTC. This codes for CASSRRGGANYGYTF.

The table lists this clone with a count of one. The rearrangement links TRBV4-2 to TRBJ2-5; TRBD2 is a possible D gene (6 bases). Germline V CDR1 and CDR2: LGHNA, YNFKEQ. The CDR3 has 14 residues. V lost 0 bases to trimming and J lost 7 bases, with 12 bases between them. The chain's CDR3 is CASSQDRQGGTQYF. The CDR3 DNA follows: TGTGCCAGCAGCCAAGATCGTCAGGGAGGGACCCAGTACTTC.